These 20 T cell receptor beta chains were all obtained from the same sample, sequenced in a study of Graves' ophthalmopathy and Graves' hyperthyroidism. Amplification targeted the TCR beta CDR3 regions, with RNA transcripts as the source material. A first-round RT-PCR used HTBI primers, followed by a second-round multiplex PCR. TCRdb itself ran the multiplex PCR reads through MiXCR, one entry per CDR3 protein. The sample has approximately 1.2 million distinct CDR3 sequences, about 40% seen once. The sequencing sample was made of peripheral blood or thyroid tissue (not recorded which). The receptors come from an adult man with Graves' hyperthyroidism.

This chain links TRBV20-1 with TRBJ2-6, with 7 bases lining up with TRBD1. This CDR3 is 16 amino acids long. The germline gives CDR1 DFQATT, CDR2 SNEGSKA (reference sequence). V lost 3 bases, J lost 0 bases, and 5 bases stayed unmatched. The CDR3 DNA sequence: TGCAGTGCTAGGAGGGACAGTAACTCTGGGGCCAACGTCCTGACTTTC. Its translation: CSARRDSNSGANVLTF.

The J gene is TRBJ2-7, the V gene TRBV5-4; 7 positions match TRBD1. After removal of 1 base from V and 3 bases from J, the junction contained 10 bases not matched to a gene. CDR3 length equals 16 residues. CDR1 and CDR2 from the germline V gene are SGHNT and YYREEE (reference sequence). CDR3 residues: CASSLIASDRSYEQYF. Here the CDR3 DNA reads TGTGCCAGCAGCTTGATCGCCTCGGACAGGAGCTACGAGCAGTACTTC.

This clonotype was detected many times. This sequence joins TRBV7-8 and TRBJ2-2, with TRBD2 matching 8 bases. CDR1 SGHVS and CDR2 FQNEAQ come from the germline V gene. This CDR3 region has 14 residues. The ends lost 4 bases at V and 9 bases at J; junction bases unmatched: 7. CDR3 sequence: CASSSGLGGRELFF. CDR3 in DNA: TGTGCCAGCAGCTCGGGACTAGGGGGACGGGAGCTGTTTTTT.

Concerning this clonotype itself: Sequence at one end of the junction differs from germline and may be a read error. The chain employs TRBV9 and TRBJ2-7, with D perhaps TRBD1 (6 bases). Germline lookup yields CDR1 SGDLS and CDR2 YYNGEE. CDR3 length equals 15 residues. The CDR3 coding sequence is TGTGCCAGCAGCCAACCAGGGGCGACACGTAGTAAGCAGTGCTTC. It encodes CASSQPGATRSKQCF. The full variable domain, its missing parts supplied by reference TRBV9 and TRBJ2-7, is DSGVTQTPKHLITATGQRVTLRCSPRSGDLSVYWYQQSLDQGLQFLIQYYNGEERAKGNILERFSAQQFPDLHSELNLSSLELGDSALYFCASSQPGATRSKQCFGPGTRLTVT.

The rearrangement links TRBV7-2 to TRBJ1-6; 12 bases align to TRBD1. CDR3 length: 14 amino acids. Germline V gene sequence: CDR1 SGHTA, CDR2 FQGNSA. V was clipped by 6 bases and J by 9 bases; unmatched bases: 3. The CDR3 sequence is CASRGTGGTSPLHF. The CDR3 DNA is TGTGCCAGCAGGGGGACAGGGGGCACTTCACCCCTCCACTTT.

The V call is TRBV4-2, the J call TRBJ2-7; TRBD1 agrees at 9 bases. V shed 5 bases, J shed 0 bases, and the junction held 11 bases outside the gene matches. Per the germline V gene, CDR1 is LGHNA and CDR2 is YNFKEQ. CDR3 size: 17 residues. DNA for the CDR3: TGTGCCAGCAGCTTCACAGACAGGGGGACGAGCTCCTACGAGCAGTACTTC. Residues: CASSFTDRGTSSYEQYF.

In this sample, this clonotype turned up once. The V and J genes are TRBV19 and TRBJ1-1, with D tentatively TRBD1 (6 bases). The CDR3 is 12 amino acids. CDR1 and CDR2 from the germline V gene are LNHDA and SQIVND (reference sequence). The V end was cut by 9 bases, the J end by 11 bases, with 19 bases between. For the CDR3, the DNA is TGTGCCAGCAGCCACAGGGACGCTGCCGCTTTCTTT. It codes for CASSHRDAAAFF.

Concerning this clonotype itself: With a much larger clone just one base away, this may be a read error. The chain employs TRBV5-6 and TRBJ1-1; 10 positions agree with TRBD1. The CDR3 is made up of 15 amino acids. The germline CDR1 and CDR2 sequences are SGHDT and YYEEEE. Here the CDR3 reads CASSVDRGPPLEALF. The CDR3 DNA sequence: TGTGCCAGCAGCGTCGACAGGGGGCCGCCCCTTGAAGCTCTCTTT.

The chain links TRBV9 to TRBJ2-7; no firm D call. Trimming stripped 4 bases from V and 3 bases from J, with 14 bases between. This CDR3 contains 14 residues. Per the germline V gene, CDR1 is SGDLS and CDR2 is YYNGEE. The DNA of the CDR3 is TGTGCCAGCAGCCCTCAAGCAGGACGCTACGAGCAGTACTTC. This sequence encodes CASSPQAGRYEQYF. Full variable domain (outside the CDR3, taken from reference TRBV9 and TRBJ2-7): DSGVTQTPKHLITATGQRVTLRCSPRSGDLSVYWYQQSLDQGLQFLIQYYNGEERAKGNILERFSAQQFPDLHSELNLSSLELGDSALYFCASSPQAGRYEQYFGPGTRLTVT.

This rearrangement joins TRBV7-9 to TRBJ1-6; 9 nucleotides align to TRBD1. The V gene end was trimmed by 6 bases and the J gene end by 10 bases; junction bases not matched to a gene: 13. The CDR3 spans 16 residues. From germline, CDR1 is SEHNR and CDR2 FQNEAQ (reference sequence). CDR3 nucleotides: TGTGCCAGCAGACCCGGGACAGGGTGGATGAACTCACCCCTCCACTTT. Encoded protein: CASRPGTGWMNSPLHF.

This clonotype was counted many times. This chain connects TRBV19 to TRBJ1-1; no clear D gene. This CDR3 spans 16 amino acids. The V end lost 1 base, the J end lost 3 bases, and 15 bases lay between the germline ends. Germline V lookup: CDR1 LNHDA, CDR2 SQIVND (reference sequence). Written as DNA, the CDR3 is TGTGCCAGTAGTATAGGAGGTAACGGGCGTGACACTGAAGCTTTCTTT. Amino acid sequence: CASSIGGNGRDTEAFF.

This clonotype was counted at least ten times. The genes are TRBV5-8 and TRBJ2-5, with TRBD2 as a possible D gene (5 bases). From germline, CDR1 is SGHTS and CDR2 YDEGEE. The CDR3 totals 15 residues. V gave up 4 bases and J gave up 5 bases, with 18 bases separating them. Here the CDR3 DNA reads TGTGCCAGCAGCCCGACTTTGGACGGGGAGGAGACCCAGTACTTC. The encoded protein is CASSPTLDGEETQYF.

V usage is TRBV7-2 and J usage is TRBJ2-2; TRBD2 matches 12 bases. The end of the DNA aligns better with TRBJ2-3, so the J call may be wrong. The germline V gene has CDR1 SGHTA and CDR2 FQGNSA. The CDR3 has 16 amino acids. The CDR3 region is CASSFRLAGVVDTQYF. CDR3 DNA: TGTGCCAGCAGCTTCCGACTAGCGGGGGTGGTGGATACGCAGTATTTT.

This clonotype was seen a handful of times. The chain is built from TRBV4-3 and TRBJ1-2; 9 bases are a match to TRBD1. This CDR3 is built from 13 residues. Germline assignment: CDR1 LGHNA and CDR2 YSLEER. The V and J ends lost 8 bases and 12 bases, in that order; junction bases with no gene match: 13. This CDR3 is CASGTIDRGVHTF. The CDR3 DNA reads as TGCGCCAGCGGCACAATCGACAGGGGGGTACACACCTTC.

Of note for this clonotype: The germline gene is not matched at one end of the junction; a read error may be the cause. This chain connects TRBV7-2 to TRBJ1-4; TRBD1 is a possible D gene (6 bases). The CDR3 totals 16 residues. CDR1 and CDR2 from the germline V gene are SGHTA and FQGNSA. CDR3 amino acids: CANSPTGGLTNEKLFF. CDR3 nucleotides: TGTGCCAACAGCCCGACGGGGGGCTTGACTAATGAAAAACTGTTTTTT.

This clonotype came up a few times. The chain uses TRBV20-1 and TRBJ2-7; D is perhaps TRBD1 (5 bases). Deletions cut 5 bases from V and 6 bases from J, with 17 bases between. This CDR3 has 13 amino acids. Germline CDR1 DFQATT, CDR2 SNEGSKA (reference sequence). DNA for the CDR3: TGCAGTGCTTCCGACAGCCGGCCGGGCGAGCAGTACTTC. This translates into CSASDSRPGEQYF.

This chain links TRBV10-3 with TRBJ1-6; possible D gene TRBD1, 5 bases. The CDR3 sequence is 15 residues long. Germline CDR1 is ENHRY and CDR2 is SYGVKD. The V gene lost 2 bases and the J gene lost 6 bases, with 11 bases spanning the gap. CDR3 protein: CAISEGGDRNSPLHF. The CDR3 coding sequence is TGTGCCATCAGTGAGGGTGGGGACCGTAATTCACCCCTCCACTTT.

This clonotype has at least ten counts. The chain employs TRBV2 and TRBJ2-7; TRBD2 agrees at 16 bases. The CDR3 contains 19 residues. The V gene's germline CDR1 is SNHLY and CDR2 FYNNEI. With 3 bases clipped from V and 3 bases from J, the junction kept 11 bases outside the gene matches. The CDR3 protein is CASSETGLAGGPYFYEQYF. The CDR3 coding sequence is TGTGCCAGCAGTGAGACGGGACTAGCGGGAGGGCCGTATTTCTACGAGCAGTACTTC.

This clonotype was seen a few times. The chain combines TRBV9 with TRBJ2-2; D gene unclear. CDR1 SGDLS and CDR2 YYNGEE come from the germline V gene. Trimming left V 5 bases short and J 4 bases short, with 12 bases between. The CDR3 is made up of 14 amino acids. The CDR3 DNA reads TGTGCCAGCAGGCCGACCCGGGTCACCGGGGAGCTGTTTTTT. Amino acid sequence: CASRPTRVTGELFF.

This clonotype was picked up many times. The chain carries TRBV4-1 and TRBJ1-1, with D hard to call. The ends were cut back, 2 bases at V and 1 base at J, with 14 bases in the middle. CDR3 length equals 16 residues. Germline CDR1 reads MGHRA; CDR2 reads YSYEKL. This CDR3 reads CASSQQAQTTNTEAFF. The CDR3 nucleotides read TGCGCCAGCAGCCAACAAGCTCAAACAACGAACACTGAAGCTTTCTTT.